This T cell receptor (beta chain) was sequenced for a study of response to subunit inactivated influenza vaccine. The study, taken as a whole, reports: Few additional T cells are recruited per seasonal influenza vaccination, authors suggested.

CDR3 size: 16 residues. Germline values: CDR1 SGHVS, CDR2 FNYEAQ. Between the trimmed V and J ends, which lost 5 bases and 2 bases, there was a span of 15 bases. Each CDR3 protein is one row after TCRdb ran MiXCR on the RT-PCR reads. The sample holds hundreds of thousands of distinct CDR3 sequences, less than 20% seen once. The sample holds many counts of this clonotype. Its target is not known. The sequenced sample was PBMCs from blood, obtained 11 to 12 days after vaccination. The sequence came from a man aged 50-59 years who received an inactivated influenza vaccine. J is TRBJ2-2 and V is TRBV7-6; D might be TRBD2 (6 bases). The CDR3, as DNA: TGTGCCAGCAGCCTAAACGGGGGTTCTAACACCGGGGAGCTGTTTTTT. It encodes CASSLNGGSNTGELFF.